These 20 T cell receptor gamma chains were all obtained from the same sample, sequenced in a study of gamma delta lymphoproliferative disorders and STAT genes. TCRdb reprocessed the multiplex PCR reads using CATT. The table records approximately 2,700 gamma-chain clones, around 7.5% of them present only once. The receptor sequences were amplified from genomic DNA of peripheral blood mononuclear cells. The source material was blood. The receptors here all came from a human donor in good health.

This clone was seen once. V gene TRGV8 combines with J gene TRGJP2. The J gene, missing from TCRdb, was assigned here through DNA to germline matching. After removal of 12 bases from V and 8 bases from J, the junction contained 6 bases not matched to a gene. This CDR3 contains 10 residues. Germline V gene lookup returns CDR1 VENAVY and CDR2 YDSYNSRV. CDR3: CASADWIKTF. The DNA of the CDR3 is TGTGCCTCCGCGGATTGGATCAAGACGTTT.

This clone is medium-sized in the sample. The chain links TRGV3 to TRGJ1 or TRGJ2. TCRdb leaves out the J gene; it was filled in here by matching the DNA to germline. CDR1 and CDR2 (germline): VTNTFY, YDVSTARD (reference sequence). The V gene end was trimmed by 0 bases and the J gene end by 10 bases; junction bases not matched to a gene: 6. This CDR3 has 12 residues. CDR3 nucleotides: TGTGCCACCTGGGACAGGCGGCTAAAGAAACTCTTT. The encoded protein is CATWDRRLKKLF.

In this sample, this clone turned up a few times. This DNA translates differently at residue 5 from the TCRdb protein, which is that of a much larger clone; a read error is likely, and the protein shown is the DNA's own translation. V usage is TRGV2 and J usage is TRGJ1 or TRGJ2. The J gene is absent in TCRdb and was assigned here via DNA matching to germline. CDR1 and CDR2 from the germline V gene are EGSNGY and YDSYNSKV. The CDR3 covers 11 residues. The CDR3 DNA reads TGTGCCACCTGGGGCGGGCGGGAGAAACTCTTT. Translation: CATWGGREKLF.

In this sample, this clone is medium-sized (0.01 to 0.1%). The genes are TRGV2 and TRGJP1. TCRdb records no J gene; here it was assigned by comparing the DNA to germline. The CDR3 extends over 14 amino acids. CDR1 and CDR2 (germline): EGSNGY, YDSYNSKV. The J segment lost 10 bases and the V segment lost 2 bases, leaving 10 bases of the junction unmatched. The CDR3 spells CATWDVRGFWFKIF. As DNA, the CDR3 is TGTGCCACCTGGGACGTCCGGGGGTTTTGGTTCAAGATATTT.

This clone is large within its sample. This rearrangement joins TRGV10 to TRGJP1. No J segment appears in TCRdb, so it was assigned here by matching the sequence to germline. TRGV10 is filed as an ORF, its function uncertain. V shed 8 bases and J 7 bases; nucleotides not matched to a gene: 11. This CDR3 is 14 amino acids long. The CDR3 loop reads CAAWALGYGWFKIF. In DNA form, the CDR3 reads TGTGCTGCGTGGGCTCTGGGGTATGGTTGGTTCAAGATATTT.

This clone rates as medium-sized. The gene calls are TRGV11 and TRGJP1. The J gene, left out of TCRdb, was set here by checking the DNA against germline. TRGV11 belongs to the ORF category, with a function that is uncertain. The CDR3 is 15 amino acids. J gave up 3 bases and V 0 bases, and 1 base lay outside the gene matches. Here the CDR3 reads CACWIRHSTGWFKIF. CDR3 DNA: TGTGCCTGCTGGATTAGGCACTCCACTGGTTGGTTCAAGATATTT.

A remark on this clone: It is unclear where the CDR3 begins or ends on the DNA, so no DNA is shown, and the CDR3 is as TCRdb lists it. The V segment is TRGV10, and no J call was made. TRGV10 is marked as an open reading frame, function uncertain. The CDR3 is 20 residues long, counting both termini. Here the CDR3 reads CAAWDWVSSIRNSLAVEQHF.

This clone ranks as medium-sized (0.01 to 0.1%). In DNA, the CDR3 is TGTGCTGCGTGGGATACTGTGGGCACTGGTTGGTTCAAGATATTT. It encodes CAAWDTVGTGWFKIF. The J gene is TRGJP1, the V gene TRGV10. TCRdb supplies no J gene; here it was assigned by aligning the nucleotide sequence to germline. TRGV10 is labeled an ORF, and its function is uncertain. J lost 4 bases, V lost 8 bases, and 11 bases had no gene match. The CDR3 spans 15 residues.

By proportion, this clone is medium-sized. The chain joins TRGV8 to TRGJ1 or TRGJ2. Here the J gene was assigned by germline matching of the DNA, as TCRdb has none. Germline lookup yields CDR1 VENAVY and CDR2 YDSYNSRV. This CDR3 is 13 amino acids long. Trimming at V came to 4 bases and at J to 3 bases, leaving 6 bases not matched to a gene. Here the CDR3 reads CATWDRTYYKKLF. The CDR3 nucleotides read TGTGCCACCTGGGACCGTACTTATTATAAGAAACTCTTT.

In its sample, this clone ranks as medium-sized. CDR3 coding DNA: TGTGCCTTGTGGGAGTCGCAAGAGTTGGGCAAAAAAATCAAGGTATTT. Its protein is CALWESQELGKKIKVF. V gene TRGV9 combines with J gene TRGJP. TCRdb does not report a J gene; here it was assigned by matching the DNA to germline references. The germline gives CDR1 GITISATS, CDR2 ISYDGTV (reference sequence). The CDR3 runs 16 residues. V lost 3 bases to trimming and J lost 3 bases; unmatched junction nucleotides: 2.

This clone is categorized as medium-sized. The limits of the CDR3 on the DNA are not certain, so only TCRdb's listed CDR3 is given. J gene calling gave no result, while the V gene is TRGV11. TRGV11 counts as an open reading frame of uncertain function. The CDR3 is 20 amino acids in total, end residues counted. This chain's CDR3 is CTTVPAGLGTKVTTGWFKIF.

This clone rates as medium-sized. V and J are TRGV4 and TRGJP1. TCRdb leaves out the J gene; it was filled in here by matching the DNA to germline. V lost 6 bases, J lost 1 base, and 5 bases stayed unmatched. This CDR3 is built from 14 residues. Germline values: CDR1 EGSTGY, CDR2 YDSYTSSV. The CDR3 sequence: CATWTPTTGWFKIF. The CDR3 DNA sequence: TGTGCCACCTGGACCCCTACCACTGGTTGGTTCAAGATATTT.

In its sample, this clone is medium-sized. The rearrangement links TRGV8 to TRGJ1 or TRGJ2. The J gene is absent in TCRdb and was assigned here via DNA matching to germline. The J segment lost 2 bases and the V segment lost 1 base, leaving 5 bases of the junction unmatched. The length of the CDR3 is 14 residues. The germline V gene encodes CDR1 VENAVY and CDR2 YDSYNSRV. Here the CDR3 DNA reads TGTGCCACCTGGGATAGTTCGGATTATTATAAGAAACTCTTT. Residues: CATWDSSDYYKKLF.

This clone is labeled medium-sized. The genes are TRGV11 and TRGJ1 or TRGJ2. Matching the DNA to germline supplied the J gene, which TCRdb does not give. TRGV11 is an ORF; its function is uncertain. The CDR3 sequence is 14 residues long. The junction had 6 bases not matched to a gene; V was cut back by 5 bases and J by 2 bases. The DNA of the CDR3 is TGTGCCTGCTGGATTAACGGACATTATTATAAGAAACTCTTT. Its translation is CACWINGHYYKKLF.

In this sample, this clone is medium-sized. V usage is TRGV11 and J usage is TRGJ1 or TRGJ2. The J gene comes from matching the DNA to germline here; TCRdb lacks it. TRGV11 is filed as an ORF, its function uncertain. The CDR3 loop spans 13 amino acids. With V trimmed by 0 bases and J by 9 bases, 5 bases remained unmatched. The CDR3 here is CACWIRHRVKKLF. The CDR3 region has the DNA TGTGCCTGCTGGATTAGGCACCGGGTTAAGAAACTCTTT.

Judged by abundance, this clone is medium-sized. This chain joins TRGV2 and TRGJP2. TCRdb records no J gene; here it was assigned by comparing the DNA to germline. From germline, CDR1 is EGSNGY and CDR2 YDSYNSKV. The CDR3 runs to 13 residues. The junction had 9 bases not matched to a gene; V was cut back by 7 bases and J by 7 bases. CDR3 DNA sequence: TGTGCCACCTGTGTGGGCCCTGATTGGATCAAGACGTTT. Its translation is CATCVGPDWIKTF.

V usage is TRGV8 and J usage is TRGJ1 or TRGJ2. The J gene was not available in TCRdb and was assigned here by matching the DNA to germline segments. This CDR3 comprises 12 residues. The germline V gene has CDR1 VENAVY and CDR2 YDSYNSRV. V lost 6 bases and J lost 7; bases outside the gene matches: 9. The CDR3 DNA sequence: TGTGCCACCTGGATAGCTTGGTATAAGAAACTCTTT. Its protein product is CATWIAWYKKLF.

By its share, this clone is medium-sized. At the DNA level, this CDR3 is encoded by other sequences in the same sample as well. The genes are TRGV10 and TRGJ1 or TRGJ2. TCRdb leaves out the J gene; it was filled in here by matching the DNA to germline. TRGV10 is classed as an ORF, of uncertain function. This CDR3 has 14 residues. V lost 8 bases to trimming and J lost 0 bases; unmatched junction nucleotides: 8. The CDR3 region is CAAWDPSNYYKKLF. CDR3 DNA: TGTGCTGCGTGGGACCCCTCGAATTATTATAAGAAACTCTTT.

By share, this clone ranks as medium-sized (0.01 to 0.1%). V and J are TRGV10 and TRGJP1. TCRdb gives no J gene; it was assigned here by matching the DNA to germline. TRGV10 is identified as an open reading frame with a role that is uncertain. The trim removed 7 bases at V and 5 bases at J, leaving 2 bases unmatched. The length of the CDR3 is 12 residues. The CDR3, as DNA: TGTGCTGCGTGGTTTACTGGTTGGTTCAAGATATTT. This gives the protein CAAWFTGWFKIF.

This clone was counted ten times or more. This sequence joins TRGV4 and TRGJ1 or TRGJ2. Matching the DNA to germline supplied the J gene, which TCRdb does not give. Germline V gene lookup returns CDR1 EGSTGY and CDR2 YDSYTSSV. Trimming cost V 0 bases and J 6 bases; bases outside gene matches: 8. This CDR3 has 14 amino acids. The CDR3 spells CATWDGPGIYKKLF. The CDR3 nucleotides read TGTGCCACCTGGGATGGGCCGGGGATTTATAAGAAACTCTTT.